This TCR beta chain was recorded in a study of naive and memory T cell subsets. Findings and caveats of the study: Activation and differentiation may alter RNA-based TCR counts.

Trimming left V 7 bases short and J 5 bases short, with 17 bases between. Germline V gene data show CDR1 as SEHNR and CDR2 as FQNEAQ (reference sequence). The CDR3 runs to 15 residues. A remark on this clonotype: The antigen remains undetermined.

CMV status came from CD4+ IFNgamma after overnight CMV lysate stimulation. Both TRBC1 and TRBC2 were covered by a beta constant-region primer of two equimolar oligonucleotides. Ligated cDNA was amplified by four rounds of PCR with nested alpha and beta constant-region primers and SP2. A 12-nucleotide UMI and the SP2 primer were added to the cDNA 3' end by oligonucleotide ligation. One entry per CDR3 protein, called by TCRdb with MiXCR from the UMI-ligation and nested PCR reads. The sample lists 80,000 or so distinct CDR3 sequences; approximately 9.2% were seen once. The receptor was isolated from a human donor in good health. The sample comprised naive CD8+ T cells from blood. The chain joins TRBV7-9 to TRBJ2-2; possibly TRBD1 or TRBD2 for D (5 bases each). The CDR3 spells CASIMPGPQTGELFF. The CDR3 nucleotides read TGTGCCAGCATCATGCCGGGACCCCAAACCGGGGAGCTGTTTTTT.